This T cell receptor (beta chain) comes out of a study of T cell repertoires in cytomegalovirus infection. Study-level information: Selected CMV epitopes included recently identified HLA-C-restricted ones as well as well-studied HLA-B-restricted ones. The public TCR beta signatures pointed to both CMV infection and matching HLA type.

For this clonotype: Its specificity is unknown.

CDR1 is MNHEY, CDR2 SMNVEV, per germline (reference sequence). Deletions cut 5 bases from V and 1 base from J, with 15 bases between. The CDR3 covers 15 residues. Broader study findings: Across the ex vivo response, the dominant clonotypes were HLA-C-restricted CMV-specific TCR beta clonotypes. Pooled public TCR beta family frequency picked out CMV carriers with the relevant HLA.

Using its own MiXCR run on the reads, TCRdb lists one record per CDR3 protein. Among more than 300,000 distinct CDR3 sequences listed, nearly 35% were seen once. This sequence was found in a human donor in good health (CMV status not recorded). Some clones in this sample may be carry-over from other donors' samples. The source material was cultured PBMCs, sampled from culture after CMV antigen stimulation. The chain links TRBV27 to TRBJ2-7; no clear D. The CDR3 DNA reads TGTGCCAGCAGTCCGTGGATCACAAGATCCTACGAGCAGTACTTC. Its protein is CASSPWITRSYEQYF.